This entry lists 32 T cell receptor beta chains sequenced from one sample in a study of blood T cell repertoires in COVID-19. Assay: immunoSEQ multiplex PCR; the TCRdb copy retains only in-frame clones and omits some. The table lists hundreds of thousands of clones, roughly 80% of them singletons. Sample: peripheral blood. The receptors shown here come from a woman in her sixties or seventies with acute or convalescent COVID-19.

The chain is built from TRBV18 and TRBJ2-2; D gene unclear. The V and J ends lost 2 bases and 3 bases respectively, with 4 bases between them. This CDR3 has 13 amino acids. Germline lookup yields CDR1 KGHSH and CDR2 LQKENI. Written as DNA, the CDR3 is TGTGCCAGCTCACCAGCAGACACCGGGGAGCTGTTTTTT. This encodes CASSPADTGELFF.

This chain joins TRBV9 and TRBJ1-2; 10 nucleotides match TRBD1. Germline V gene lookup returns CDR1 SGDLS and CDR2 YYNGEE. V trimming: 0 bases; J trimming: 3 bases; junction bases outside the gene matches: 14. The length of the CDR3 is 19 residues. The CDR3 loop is CASSVAEGQGISVDYGYTF. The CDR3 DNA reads TGTGCCAGCAGCGTAGCTGAGGGACAGGGGATTTCCGTTGACTATGGCTACACCTTC.

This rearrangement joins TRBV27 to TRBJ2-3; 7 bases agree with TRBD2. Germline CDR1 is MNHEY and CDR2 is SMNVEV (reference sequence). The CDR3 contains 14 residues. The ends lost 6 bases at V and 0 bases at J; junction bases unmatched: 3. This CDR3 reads CASSISGSTDTQYF. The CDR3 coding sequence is TGTGCCAGCAGCATTAGCGGGAGCACAGATACGCAGTATTTT.

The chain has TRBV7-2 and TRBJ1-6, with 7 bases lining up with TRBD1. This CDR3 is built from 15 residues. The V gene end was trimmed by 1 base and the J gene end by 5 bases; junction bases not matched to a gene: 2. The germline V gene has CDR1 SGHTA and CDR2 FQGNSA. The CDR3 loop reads CASSLVQGNNSPLHF. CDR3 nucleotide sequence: TGTGCCAGCAGCTTAGTACAGGGGAATAATTCACCCCTCCACTTT. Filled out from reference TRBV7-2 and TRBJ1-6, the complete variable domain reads GAGVSQSPSNKVTEKGKDVELRCDPISGHTALYWYRQSLGQGLEFLIYFQGNSAPDKSGLPSDRFSAERTGGSVSTLTIQRTQQEDSAVYLCASSLVQGNNSPLHFGNGTRLTVT.

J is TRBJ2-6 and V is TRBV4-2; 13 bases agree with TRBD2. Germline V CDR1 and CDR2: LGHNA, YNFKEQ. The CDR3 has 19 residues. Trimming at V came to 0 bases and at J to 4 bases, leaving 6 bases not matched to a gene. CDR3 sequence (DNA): TGTGCCAGCAGCCAAGATTCGGGGACTAGCGGGGCGGGGGCCAACGTCCTGACTTTC. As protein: CASSQDSGTSGAGANVLTF.

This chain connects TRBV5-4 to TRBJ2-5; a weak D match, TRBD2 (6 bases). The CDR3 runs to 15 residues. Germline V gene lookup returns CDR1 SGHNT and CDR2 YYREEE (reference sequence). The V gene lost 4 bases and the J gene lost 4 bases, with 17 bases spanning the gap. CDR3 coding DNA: TGTGCCAGCAGCCCACCGGGACTCAACCGAGAGACCCAGTACTTC. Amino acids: CASSPPGLNRETQYF.

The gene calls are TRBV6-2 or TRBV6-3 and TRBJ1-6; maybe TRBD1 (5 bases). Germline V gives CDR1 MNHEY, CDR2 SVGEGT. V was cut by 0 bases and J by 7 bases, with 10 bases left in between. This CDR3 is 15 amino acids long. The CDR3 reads CASSYSNQGNSPLHF. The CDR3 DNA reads TGTGCCAGCAGTTACTCGAACCAGGGCAATTCACCCCTCCACTTT.

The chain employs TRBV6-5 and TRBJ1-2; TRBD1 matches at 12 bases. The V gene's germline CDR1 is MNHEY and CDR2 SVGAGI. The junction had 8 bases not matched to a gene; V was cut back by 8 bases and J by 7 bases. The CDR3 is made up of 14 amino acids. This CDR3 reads CASGGTGGELGYTF. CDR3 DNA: TGTGCCAGCGGGGGGACAGGGGGCGAACTTGGCTACACCTTC.

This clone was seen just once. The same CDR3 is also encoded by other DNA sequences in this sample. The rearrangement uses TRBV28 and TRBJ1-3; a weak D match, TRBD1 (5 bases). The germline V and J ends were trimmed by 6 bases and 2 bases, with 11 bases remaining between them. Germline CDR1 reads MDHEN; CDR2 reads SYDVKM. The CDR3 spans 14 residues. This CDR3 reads CASSSPGTGNTIYF. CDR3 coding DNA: TGTGCCAGCAGCTCCCCAGGGACTGGAAACACCATATATTTT.

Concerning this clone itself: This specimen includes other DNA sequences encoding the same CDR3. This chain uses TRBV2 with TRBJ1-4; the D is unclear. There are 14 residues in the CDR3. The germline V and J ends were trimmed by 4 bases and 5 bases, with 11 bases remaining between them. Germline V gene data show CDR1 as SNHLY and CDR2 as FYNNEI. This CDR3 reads CASSVGGRNEKLFF. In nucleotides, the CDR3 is TGTGCCAGCAGTGTAGGTGGCAGGAATGAAAAACTGTTTTTT.

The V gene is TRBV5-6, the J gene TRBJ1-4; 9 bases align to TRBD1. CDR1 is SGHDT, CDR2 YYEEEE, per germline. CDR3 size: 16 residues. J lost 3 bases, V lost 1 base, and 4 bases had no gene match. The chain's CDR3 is CASSLPGQGPNEKLFF. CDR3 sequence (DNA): TGTGCCAGCAGCTTGCCGGGACAGGGCCCTAATGAAAAACTGTTTTTT.

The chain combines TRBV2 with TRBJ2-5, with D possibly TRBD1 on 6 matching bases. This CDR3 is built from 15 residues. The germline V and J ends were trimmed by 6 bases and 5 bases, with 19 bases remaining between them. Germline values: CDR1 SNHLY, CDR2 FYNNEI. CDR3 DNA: TGTGCCAGCAGCGAACAGGGACAATCTAAGGAGACCCAGTACTTC. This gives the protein CASSEQGQSKETQYF.

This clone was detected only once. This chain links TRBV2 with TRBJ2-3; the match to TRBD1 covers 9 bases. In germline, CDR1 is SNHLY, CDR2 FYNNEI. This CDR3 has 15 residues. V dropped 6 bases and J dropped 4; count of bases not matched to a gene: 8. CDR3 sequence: CASRPTGGGPDTQYF. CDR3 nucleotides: TGTGCCAGCAGGCCGACAGGGGGTGGTCCAGATACGCAGTATTTT.

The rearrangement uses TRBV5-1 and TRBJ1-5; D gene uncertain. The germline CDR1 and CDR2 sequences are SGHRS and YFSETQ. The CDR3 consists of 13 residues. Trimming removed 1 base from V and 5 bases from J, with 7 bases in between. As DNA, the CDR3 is TGCGCCAGCAGCTTGACAGATGATCAGCCCCAGCATTTT. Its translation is CASSLTDDQPQHF.

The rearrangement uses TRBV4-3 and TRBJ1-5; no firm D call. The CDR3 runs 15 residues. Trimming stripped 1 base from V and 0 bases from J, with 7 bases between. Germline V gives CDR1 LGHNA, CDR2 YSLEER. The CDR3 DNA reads TGCGCCAGCAGCCAAGCGGTCAATAGCAATCAGCCCCAGCATTTT. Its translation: CASSQAVNSNQPQHF.

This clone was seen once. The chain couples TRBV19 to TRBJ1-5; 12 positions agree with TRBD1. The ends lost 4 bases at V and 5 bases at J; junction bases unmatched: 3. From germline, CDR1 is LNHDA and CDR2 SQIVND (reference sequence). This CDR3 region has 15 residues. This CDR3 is CASSRGQGADQPQHF. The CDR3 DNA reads TGTGCCAGTAGTAGGGGACAGGGGGCGGATCAGCCCCAGCATTTT.

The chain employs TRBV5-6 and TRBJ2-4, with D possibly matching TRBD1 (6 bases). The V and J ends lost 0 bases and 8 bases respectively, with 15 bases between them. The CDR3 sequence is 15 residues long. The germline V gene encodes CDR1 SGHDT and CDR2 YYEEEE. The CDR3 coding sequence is TGTGCCAGCAGCTTGGGGGGGCGTAATCAAGACATTCAGTACTTC. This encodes CASSLGGRNQDIQYF.

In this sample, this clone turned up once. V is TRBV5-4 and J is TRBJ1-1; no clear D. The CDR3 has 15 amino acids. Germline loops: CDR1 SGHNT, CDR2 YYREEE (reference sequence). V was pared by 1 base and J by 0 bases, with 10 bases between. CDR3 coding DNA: TGTGCCAGCAGCTTGCTCGCAAGAGTGAACACTGAAGCTTTCTTT. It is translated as CASSLLARVNTEAFF.

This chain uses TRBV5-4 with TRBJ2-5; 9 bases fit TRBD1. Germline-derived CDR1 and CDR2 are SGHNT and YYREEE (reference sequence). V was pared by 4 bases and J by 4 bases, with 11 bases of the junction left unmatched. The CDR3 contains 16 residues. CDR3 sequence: CASSPRSTGGGETQYF. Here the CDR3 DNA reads TGTGCCAGCAGCCCCAGGAGTACAGGGGGCGGAGAGACCCAGTACTTC. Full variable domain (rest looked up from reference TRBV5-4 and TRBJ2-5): ETGVTQSPTHLIKTRGQQVTLRCSSQSGHNTVSWYQQALGQGPQFIFQYYREEENGRGNFPPRFSGLQFPNYSSELNVNALELDDSALYLCASSPRSTGGGETQYFGPGTRLLVL.

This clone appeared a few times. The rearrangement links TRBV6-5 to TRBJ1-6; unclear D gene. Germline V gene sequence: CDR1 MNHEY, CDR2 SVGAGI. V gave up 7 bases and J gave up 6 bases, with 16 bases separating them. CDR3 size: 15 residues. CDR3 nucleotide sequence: TGTGCCAGCACCCCGTCAGGTGCCGGTAATTCACCCCTCCACTTT. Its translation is CASTPSGAGNSPLHF.

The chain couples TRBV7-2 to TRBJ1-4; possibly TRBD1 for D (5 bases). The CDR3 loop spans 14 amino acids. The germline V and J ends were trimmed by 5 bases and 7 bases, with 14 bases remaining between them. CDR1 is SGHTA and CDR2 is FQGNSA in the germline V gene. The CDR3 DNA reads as TGTGCCAGCAGCGTGGCAGGGTTTGGTGAAAAACTGTTTTTT. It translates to CASSVAGFGEKLFF.

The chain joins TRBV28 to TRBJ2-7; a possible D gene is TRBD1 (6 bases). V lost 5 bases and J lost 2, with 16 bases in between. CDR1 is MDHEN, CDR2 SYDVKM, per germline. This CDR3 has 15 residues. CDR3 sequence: CASSPGTSPAYEQYF. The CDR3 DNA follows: TGTGCCAGCAGTCCTGGGACAAGTCCAGCCTACGAGCAGTACTTC.

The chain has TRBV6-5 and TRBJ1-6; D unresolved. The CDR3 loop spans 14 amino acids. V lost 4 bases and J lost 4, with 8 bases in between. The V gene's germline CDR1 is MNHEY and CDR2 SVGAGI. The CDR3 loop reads CASSFGYYNSPLHF. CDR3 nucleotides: TGTGCCAGCAGTTTCGGGTATTATAATTCACCCCTCCACTTT.

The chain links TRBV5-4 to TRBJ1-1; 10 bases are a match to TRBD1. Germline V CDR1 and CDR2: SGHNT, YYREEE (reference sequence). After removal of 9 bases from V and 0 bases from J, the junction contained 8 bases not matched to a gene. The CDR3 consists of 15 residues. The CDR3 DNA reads TGTGCCACCGGGACAGGGGCTACTATGAACACTGAAGCTTTCTTT. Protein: CATGTGATMNTEAFF.

CDR3 amino acids: CASSFMPGGGGYGYTF. The CDR3 DNA follows: TGTGCCAGTAGTTTTATGCCAGGGGGCGGTGGCTATGGCTACACCTTC. V gene TRBV19 combines with J gene TRBJ1-2; 8 bases fit TRBD1. This CDR3 is 16 amino acids long. V dropped 5 bases and J dropped 4; count of bases not matched to a gene: 12. Germline CDR1 is LNHDA and CDR2 is SQIVND (reference sequence).

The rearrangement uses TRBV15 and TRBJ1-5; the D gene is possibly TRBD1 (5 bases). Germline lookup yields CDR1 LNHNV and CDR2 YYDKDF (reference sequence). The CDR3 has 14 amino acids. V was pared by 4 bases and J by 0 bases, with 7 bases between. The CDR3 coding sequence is TGTGCCACCAGCACAGGGAATAGCAATCAGCCCCAGCATTTT. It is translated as CATSTGNSNQPQHF. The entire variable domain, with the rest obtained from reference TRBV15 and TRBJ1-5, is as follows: DAMVIQNPRYQVTQFGKPVTLSCSQTLNHNVMYWYQQKSSQAPKLLFHYYDKDFNNEADTPDNFQSRRPNTSFCFLDIRSPGLGDTAMYLCATSTGNSNQPQHFGDGTRLSIL.

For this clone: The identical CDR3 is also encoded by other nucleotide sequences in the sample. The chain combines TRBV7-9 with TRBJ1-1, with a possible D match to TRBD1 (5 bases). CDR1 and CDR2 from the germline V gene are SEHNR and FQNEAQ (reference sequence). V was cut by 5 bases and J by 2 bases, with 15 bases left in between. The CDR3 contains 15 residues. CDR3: CASSPRTGVNTEAFF. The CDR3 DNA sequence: TGTGCCAGCAGCCCCCGGACGGGGGTAAACACTGAAGCTTTCTTT.

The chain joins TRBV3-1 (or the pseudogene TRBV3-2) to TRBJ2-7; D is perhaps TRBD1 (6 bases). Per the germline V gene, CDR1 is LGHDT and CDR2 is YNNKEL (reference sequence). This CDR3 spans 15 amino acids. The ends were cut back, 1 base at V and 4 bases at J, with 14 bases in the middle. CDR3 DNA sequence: TGTGCCAGCAGCCAAGCAGGGGTAGGGGAATACGAGCAGTACTTC. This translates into CASSQAGVGEYEQYF.

This chain's CDR3 is CASRMDRGDYGYTF. CDR3 sequence (DNA): TGTGCCAGCAGAATGGACAGGGGCGACTATGGCTACACCTTC. The chain is built from TRBV6-5 and TRBJ1-2; 9 bases line up with TRBD1. The germline V gene encodes CDR1 MNHEY and CDR2 SVGAGI. Trimming at V came to 6 bases and at J to 3 bases, leaving 5 bases not matched to a gene. This CDR3 comprises 14 residues.

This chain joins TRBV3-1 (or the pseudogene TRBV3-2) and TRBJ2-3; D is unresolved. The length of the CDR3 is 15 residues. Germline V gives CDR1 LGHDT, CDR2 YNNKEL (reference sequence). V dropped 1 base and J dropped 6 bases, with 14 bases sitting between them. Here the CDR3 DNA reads TGTGCCAGCAGCCAAGGGTACGTCCTCGGGGATACGCAGTATTTT. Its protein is CASSQGYVLGDTQYF.

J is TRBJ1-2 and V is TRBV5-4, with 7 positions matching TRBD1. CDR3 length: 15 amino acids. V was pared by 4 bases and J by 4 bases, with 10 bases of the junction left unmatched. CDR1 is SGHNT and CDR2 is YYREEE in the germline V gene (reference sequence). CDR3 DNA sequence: TGTGCCAGCAGCCCCCTCGGACAGGTACTCTATGGCTACACCTTC. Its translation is CASSPLGQVLYGYTF.

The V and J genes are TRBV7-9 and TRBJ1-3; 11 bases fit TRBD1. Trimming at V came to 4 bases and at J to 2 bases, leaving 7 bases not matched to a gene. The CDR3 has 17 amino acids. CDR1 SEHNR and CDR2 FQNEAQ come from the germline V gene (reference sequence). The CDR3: CASSYRRTGGPGNTIYF. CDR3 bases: TGTGCCAGCAGCTACCGTCGGACAGGGGGCCCTGGAAACACCATATATTTT.